Below are 2 T cell receptor beta chains sequenced from a single sample in a study of tumor and adjacent non-tumor tissue in lung cancer. TCRbeta libraries were built with three rounds of nested PCR, modified from ARM-PCR. TCRdb re-called the multiplex PCR reads with MiXCR, one entry per CDR3 protein. The profile shows 60,000 to 85,000 distinct CDR3 sequences, about 80% of them singletons. This sample's RNA came from whole unsorted tissue. The normal lung tissue was taken more than 3 cm from the tumor edge. Sample: distant non-tumor lung tissue. Every receptor here comes from a man between 65 and 85 years old with non-small cell lung cancer.

Concerning this clonotype: It may be a read error: a sequence one base away is much more abundant. The chain combines TRBV5-4 with TRBJ1-2; D not resolved. V lost 0 bases, J lost 5 bases, and 5 bases lay in between. The CDR3 covers 12 residues. Germline CDR1 and CDR2: SGHNT and YYREEE (reference sequence). CDR3 protein: CASSLGHYGYTF. The CDR3, as DNA: TGTGCCAGCAGCTTGGGACATTATGGCTACACCTTC.

About this clonotype itself: This may arise from a read error, as a much more abundant clone is one base away. The J gene is TRBJ1-1, the V gene TRBV11-2; the D is unclear. The CDR3 length is 15 residues. Germline assignment: CDR1 SGHAT and CDR2 FQNNGV. The CDR3 DNA is TGTGCCAGCAGCTTGACTTTGGAGAGGTCCACTGAAGCTTTATTT. It translates to CASSLTLERSTEALF.